The 15 T cell receptor beta chains given below trace back to one sample, sequenced in a study of blood T cell repertoires in COVID-19. Profiled with immunoSEQ multiplex PCR; TCRdb holds only in-frame clones, not every one. The table has 150,000 to 200,000 clones, roughly 84% seen once; the top ten hold approximately 5.3%. Sample: PBMCs or T cells enriched from blood (not recorded which). These receptors were obtained from a man aged 70 or older who had been exposed to COVID-19.

J is TRBJ2-7 and V is TRBV15, with unresolved D. Trimming took 0 bases from V and 3 from J, leaving 3 bases between them. Germline CDR1 and CDR2: LNHNV and YYDKDF (reference sequence). The CDR3 totals 12 residues. The DNA for the CDR3 is TGTGCCACCAGCAGAGATTACTACGAGCAGTACTTC. It codes for CATSRDYYEQYF. Full variable domain (rest looked up from reference TRBV15 and TRBJ2-7): DAMVIQNPRYQVTQFGKPVTLSCSQTLNHNVMYWYQQKSSQAPKLLFHYYDKDFNNEADTPDNFQSRRPNTSFCFLDIRSPGLGDTAMYLCATSRDYYEQYFGPGTRLTVT.

This clone was recorded a few times. This chain joins TRBV28 and TRBJ1-4; perhaps TRBD1 as D (5 bases). Trimming left V 6 bases short and J 8 bases short, with 16 bases between. This CDR3 has 14 amino acids. Germline V gene data show CDR1 as MDHEN and CDR2 as SYDVKM. CDR3 residues: CASRSLGEGEKLFF. CDR3 sequence (DNA): TGTGCCAGCAGGTCTCTGGGGGAGGGAGAAAAACTGTTTTTT.

The genes are TRBV7-2 and TRBJ2-7; perhaps TRBD2 as D (5 bases). The germline gives CDR1 SGHTA, CDR2 FQGNSA. V dropped 7 bases and J dropped 3 bases, with 13 bases sitting between them. CDR3 length: 13 residues. The CDR3 nucleotides read TGTGCCAGCAATACCGGGGTGGGCTACGAGCAGTACTTC. Protein product: CASNTGVGYEQYF.

This clone was counted between two and nine times. The chain couples TRBV7-9 to TRBJ1-5; 9 bases match TRBD1. CDR1 is SEHNR, CDR2 FQNEAQ, per germline (reference sequence). Trimming removed 9 bases from V and 7 bases from J; junction bases left unmatched: 4. The CDR3 contains 12 residues. The CDR3 bases are TGTGCCAGTAGACAGGGGGACCAGCCCCAGCATTTT. It translates to CASRQGDQPQHF.

V and J are TRBV19 and TRBJ2-5; TRBD2 agrees at 12 bases. This CDR3 is built from 17 residues. From germline, CDR1 is LNHDA and CDR2 SQIVND (reference sequence). The trim removed 2 bases at V and 5 bases at J, leaving 9 bases unmatched. The CDR3 region is CASSILASGGGEETQYF. The CDR3 DNA sequence: TGTGCCAGTAGTATATTGGCTAGCGGGGGGGGCGAGGAGACCCAGTACTTC. Full variable domain (rest looked up from reference TRBV19 and TRBJ2-5): DGGITQSPKYLFRKEGQNVTLSCEQNLNHDAMYWYRQDPGQGLRLIYYSQIVNDFQKGDIAEGYSVSREKKESFPLTVTSAQKNPTAFYLCASSILASGGGEETQYFGPGTRLLVL.

This clone appeared once. This chain joins TRBV28 and TRBJ2-5, with 12 bases that match TRBD2. Trimming took 5 bases from V and 5 from J; bases not matched to a gene: 6. CDR1 and CDR2 (germline): MDHEN, SYDVKM. The CDR3 has 15 amino acids. DNA for the CDR3: TGTGCCAGCAGTGGACGACTAGCGGGAGTGGAGACCCAGTACTTC. Translating gives CASSGRLAGVETQYF.

This chain joins TRBV27 and TRBJ2-5; TRBD2 matches 7 bases. CDR3 length: 13 amino acids. Germline V gives CDR1 MNHEY, CDR2 SMNVEV (reference sequence). With 2 bases clipped from V and 3 bases from J, the junction kept 0 bases outside the gene matches. CDR3 in amino acids: CASSLSGKETQYF. Here the CDR3 DNA reads TGTGCCAGCAGTTTAAGCGGGAAAGAGACCCAGTACTTC.

The chain recombines TRBV4-3 with TRBJ1-2; 8 bases line up with TRBD1. This CDR3 has 16 amino acids. After removal of 4 bases from V and 2 bases from J, the junction contained 9 bases not matched to a gene. Germline V gives CDR1 LGHNA, CDR2 YSLEER. CDR3 residues: CASSPYGQGGNYGYTF. Written as DNA, the CDR3 is TGCGCCAGCAGCCCTTACGGACAGGGCGGGAACTATGGCTACACCTTC.

The J gene is TRBJ2-2, the V gene TRBV24-1; D may be TRBD2 (6 bases). Per germline, CDR1 KGHDR and CDR2 SFDVKD. CDR3 length: 14 amino acids. V shed 4 bases and J shed 6 bases, with 11 bases lying between them. In nucleotides, the CDR3 is TGTGCCACCAGTGAGGGGGGTCGGGCCGGGGAGCTGTTTTTT. Translated, it gives CATSEGGRAGELFF.

The chain carries TRBV18 and TRBJ2-7; tentative D call: TRBD2 (6 bases). Between the trimmed V and J ends, which lost 2 bases and 0 bases, there was a span of 23 bases. The length of the CDR3 is 19 residues. The germline gives CDR1 KGHSH, CDR2 LQKENI. This CDR3 reads CASSPSRTNFDLGSYEQYF. Written as DNA, the CDR3 is TGTGCCAGCTCACCATCCCGGACTAACTTTGACCTGGGCTCCTACGAGCAGTACTTC. The variable domain in full, completed from reference TRBV18 and TRBJ2-7, reads NAGVMQNPRHLVRRRGQEARLRCSPMKGHSHVYWYRQLPEEGLKFMVYLQKENIIDESGMPKERFSAEFPKEGPSILRIQQVVRGDSAAYFCASSPSRTNFDLGSYEQYFGPGTRLTVT.

A single count supports this clone. The rearrangement joins TRBV4-3 to TRBJ2-3, with a weak D call TRBD1 (5 bases). The germline gives CDR1 LGHNA, CDR2 YSLEER. Trimming removed 0 bases at V and 6 bases at J, with 16 bases between. The CDR3 has 16 amino acids. Written as DNA, the CDR3 is TGCGCCAGCAGCCAAGAGATAGGACAAGGGTCGGATACGCAGTATTTT. Translating gives CASSQEIGQGSDTQYF.

The V call is TRBV2, the J call TRBJ1-1; 9 bases agree with TRBD1. The germline CDR1 and CDR2 sequences are SNHLY and FYNNEI. J was trimmed by 1 base and V by 7 bases; bases with no gene match: 7. There are 15 residues in the CDR3. The CDR3 sequence is CASTGGTGKNTEAFF. The CDR3 DNA sequence: TGTGCCAGCACCGGGGGGACAGGGAAGAACACTGAAGCTTTCTTT.

This sequence joins TRBV6-2 or TRBV6-3 and TRBJ2-7, with a tentative D call TRBD2 (6 bases). The germline gives CDR1 MNHEY, CDR2 SVGEGT. This CDR3 has 14 residues. Trimming removed 5 bases from V and 6 bases from J, with 17 bases in between. CDR3 nucleotides: TGTGCCAGCAGTCCAATACGGGGGAATGGCGAGCAGTACTTC. Translated: CASSPIRGNGEQYF.

This rearrangement joins TRBV7-8 to TRBJ1-2; no clear D. Deletions cut 4 bases from V and 8 bases from J, with 14 bases between. This CDR3 spans 13 amino acids. Germline V lookup: CDR1 SGHVS, CDR2 FQNEAQ. CDR3 amino acids: CASSYASPGGYTF. Written as DNA, the CDR3 is TGTGCCAGCAGCTACGCCAGCCCGGGGGGCTACACCTTC.

This chain uses TRBV3-1 (or the pseudogene TRBV3-2) with TRBJ2-7, with 11 positions matching TRBD2. V shed 6 bases and J 2 bases; nucleotides not matched to a gene: 0. This CDR3 spans 13 amino acids. CDR1 and CDR2 (germline): LGHDT, YNNKEL (reference sequence). DNA of the CDR3: TGTGCCAGCAGACTAGCGGGAGCCTACGAGCAGTACTTC. Protein: CASRLAGAYEQYF.